Listed here are 17 T cell receptor beta chains from one sample, sequenced in a study of blood T cell repertoires in COVID-19. The method was immunoSEQ multiplex PCR; TCRdb's version includes in-frame clones alone and lacks a portion of them. The table shows around 83,000 clones, with roughly 85% occurring only once. Sequencing was carried out using peripheral blood. These receptors all stem from a man aged 45-65 years with active or convalescent COVID-19.

The chain combines TRBV5-5 with TRBJ1-5; TRBD1 might be the D (6 bases). CDR3 length equals 15 residues. Between the trimmed V and J ends, which lost 1 base and 8 bases, there was a span of 16 bases. Germline V gives CDR1 SGHKS, CDR2 YYEKEE (reference sequence). The CDR3 loop is CASSLTEQGIEPQHF. The CDR3 DNA follows: TGTGCCAGCAGCTTGACCGAACAGGGAATCGAGCCCCAGCATTTT.

In its sample, this clone was seen once. V gene TRBV11-2 combines with J gene TRBJ1-1; D gene ambiguous. Per the germline V gene, CDR1 is SGHAT and CDR2 is FQNNGV. This CDR3 has 12 residues. Trimming cost V 4 bases and J 7 bases, with 10 bases left between them. Here the CDR3 reads CASSSQPNEAFF. CDR3 bases: TGTGCCAGCAGCTCACAGCCCAATGAAGCTTTCTTT.

The rearrangement links TRBV9 to TRBJ2-2, with TRBD1 matching 7 bases. Germline V gives CDR1 SGDLS, CDR2 YYNGEE. This CDR3 contains 15 residues. V lost 4 bases, J lost 6 bases, and 9 bases stayed unmatched. The CDR3 spells CASSPRQGYAGELFF. DNA for the CDR3: TGTGCCAGCAGCCCTCGACAGGGATACGCCGGGGAGCTGTTTTTT.

V is TRBV21-1 and J is TRBJ2-4; the table's D call TRBD1 went unverified against the DNA. TRBV21-1 is flagged as a pseudogene. This CDR3 is 10 amino acids long. The CDR3 DNA sequence: TGTGCCAGGGCTAAAAACATTCAGTACTTC. It yields the protein CARAKNIQYF.

The gene calls are TRBV6-2 or TRBV6-3 and TRBJ2-5; 13 nucleotides align to TRBD2. The J segment lost 5 bases and the V segment lost 3 bases, leaving 6 bases of the junction unmatched. CDR1 and CDR2 from the germline V gene are MNHEY and SVGEGT. The CDR3 sequence is 16 residues long. CDR3 sequence: CASSYTSGGVLETQYF. The CDR3, as DNA: TGTGCCAGCAGTTATACTAGCGGGGGGGTATTGGAGACCCAGTACTTC.

The chain carries TRBV2 and TRBJ2-5; possible D gene TRBD1, 6 bases. CDR1 and CDR2 from the germline V gene are SNHLY and FYNNEI. The CDR3 is made up of 14 amino acids. V lost 4 bases to trimming and J lost 7 bases, with 16 bases between them. Here the CDR3 reads CASSGYRAGATQYF. The CDR3 DNA follows: TGTGCCAGCAGTGGTTACAGGGCAGGGGCGACCCAGTACTTC.

This sequence joins TRBV7-2 and TRBJ2-5, with D maybe TRBD2 (5 bases). V was trimmed by 7 bases and J by 1 base, leaving 13 bases between them. From germline, CDR1 is SGHTA and CDR2 FQGNSA. This CDR3 comprises 14 residues. CDR3 region: CASTPAGSQETQYF. The DNA for the CDR3 is TGTGCCAGCACCCCGGCGGGCAGCCAAGAGACCCAGTACTTC.

The rearrangement links TRBV9 to TRBJ1-1, with D unclear. Per germline, CDR1 SGDLS and CDR2 YYNGEE. The germline V and J ends were trimmed by 4 bases and 7 bases, with 11 bases remaining between them. The CDR3 runs 12 residues. The CDR3 region is CASSHDQDEAFF. The DNA of the CDR3 is TGTGCCAGCAGCCACGACCAGGATGAAGCTTTCTTT.

The chain links TRBV27 to TRBJ1-1, with TRBD1 as a possible D gene (5 bases). Germline values: CDR1 MNHEY, CDR2 SMNVEV (reference sequence). Trimming removed 6 bases at V and 4 bases at J, with 12 bases between. The CDR3 is 13 amino acids. The CDR3 coding sequence is TGTGCCAGCAGCCAATGGGGGGGCACTGAAGCTTTCTTT. Protein sequence: CASSQWGGTEAFF.

The rearrangement links TRBV29-1 to TRBJ1-3, with TRBD1 identical over 8 bases. The junction had 4 bases not matched to a gene; V was cut back by 6 bases and J by 0 bases. Germline lookup yields CDR1 SQVTM and CDR2 ANQGSEA. This CDR3 contains 14 residues. CDR3 DNA sequence: TGCAGCGTACGGACAGGGAGCTCTGGAAACACCATATATTTT. It encodes CSVRTGSSGNTIYF.

The chain uses TRBV27 and TRBJ1-6, with 8 positions matching TRBD1. With V trimmed by 2 bases and J by 7 bases, 4 bases remained unmatched. This CDR3 comprises 15 residues. Per the germline V gene, CDR1 is MNHEY and CDR2 is SMNVEV (reference sequence). The CDR3 nucleotides are TGTGCCAGCAGTTTAGGACAGGGTAAAAATTCACCCCTCCACTTT. It encodes CASSLGQGKNSPLHF.

This chain connects TRBV5-5 to TRBJ2-1; weak D call: TRBD1 (6 bases). Germline V gene sequence: CDR1 SGHKS, CDR2 YYEKEE (reference sequence). Trimming removed 1 base at V and 3 bases at J, with 14 bases between. CDR3 length: 16 amino acids. The CDR3 reads CASSLRSGQNYNEQFF. DNA for the CDR3: TGTGCCAGCAGCTTGCGGTCCGGACAGAACTACAATGAGCAGTTCTTC.

The chain combines TRBV6-5 with TRBJ2-2, with a weak D call TRBD2 (7 bases). The CDR3 runs to 15 residues. Germline V gene sequence: CDR1 MNHEY, CDR2 SVGAGI. Trimming stripped 11 bases from V and 1 base from J, with 17 bases between. The CDR3 nucleotides are TGTGCCTGCCGGGGGGCTAGCGGGAACACCGGGGAGCTGTTTTTT. This translates into CACRGASGNTGELFF.

The V gene is TRBV5-6, the J gene TRBJ1-6; perhaps TRBD1 as D (6 bases). This CDR3 has 16 residues. Trimming removed 3 bases at V and 7 bases at J, with 17 bases between. Germline V gene lookup returns CDR1 SGHDT and CDR2 YYEEEE. Here the CDR3 reads CASSSRRTTGNSPLHF. CDR3 bases: TGTGCCAGCAGCTCCAGGCGCACTACAGGGAATTCACCCCTCCACTTT. Variable domain in full (rest from reference TRBV5-6 and TRBJ1-6): DAGVTQSPTHLIKTRGQQVTLRCSPKSGHDTVSWYQQALGQGPQFIFQYYEEEERQRGNFPDRFSGHQFPNYSSELNVNALLLGDSALYLCASSSRRTTGNSPLHFGNGTRLTVT.

The rearrangement links TRBV19 to TRBJ1-1; possibly TRBD1 for D (5 bases). The CDR3 runs 14 residues. V dropped 5 bases and J dropped 1 base, with 11 bases sitting between them. CDR1 is LNHDA, CDR2 SQIVND, per germline (reference sequence). CDR3 DNA: TGTGCCAGTAGTTTCAGGGCCGGGAACACTGAAGCTTTCTTT. This sequence encodes CASSFRAGNTEAFF. The full variable domain, rest sourced from reference TRBV19 and TRBJ1-1, is DGGITQSPKYLFRKEGQNVTLSCEQNLNHDAMYWYRQDPGQGLRLIYYSQIVNDFQKGDIAEGYSVSREKKESFPLTVTSAQKNPTAFYLCASSFRAGNTEAFFGQGTRLTVV.

The chain combines TRBV7-2 with TRBJ1-2, with D possibly matching TRBD1 (5 bases). V was cut by 5 bases and J by 3 bases, with 19 bases left in between. There are 16 residues in the CDR3. CDR1 SGHTA and CDR2 FQGNSA come from the germline V gene. CDR3 in amino acids: CASSLPVDSGYYGYTF. The DNA of the CDR3 is TGTGCCAGCAGCCTCCCTGTCGACAGTGGGTACTATGGCTACACCTTC. Full variable domain (missing parts from reference TRBV7-2 and TRBJ1-2): GAGVSQSPSNKVTEKGKDVELRCDPISGHTALYWYRQSLGQGLEFLIYFQGNSAPDKSGLPSDRFSAERTGGSVSTLTIQRTQQEDSAVYLCASSLPVDSGYYGYTFGSGTRLTVV.

This clone was counted only a few times. The V call is TRBV4-3, the J call TRBJ1-2; 8 bases map to TRBD1. Germline V gene data show CDR1 as LGHNA and CDR2 as YSLEER. V was pared by 4 bases and J by 3 bases, with 10 bases of the junction left unmatched. The CDR3 contains 16 residues. DNA for the CDR3: TGCGCCAGCAGCCGATCCCTGATGGACAGGGACTATGGCTACACCTTC. It codes for CASSRSLMDRDYGYTF.